The 10 T cell receptor beta chains listed next were all sequenced from one sample in a study of control samples from healthy donors and cancer patients (dated by TCRdb to about 2020). Preparation of the library involved the immunoSEQ multiplex PCR assay. What TCRdb holds here is the immuneACCESS table cut down to in-frame rearrangements. Part of the clones is not present; checked against another copy, under half of the missing clones reflect an unresolved V gene, and the others are unexplained. The sample yields roughly 80,000 clones; 80% to 95% were counted once. Of the sample, approximately 6% falls within the top ten clones. The sequenced sample was blood. These receptors were taken from a woman aged 55-70 years in good health.

The table lists this clone with a few counts. This rearrangement joins TRBV28 to TRBJ1-2; no clear D. CDR3 length: 13 residues. V was clipped by 6 bases and J by 8 bases, with 16 bases between them. Germline V gene sequence: CDR1 MDHEN, CDR2 SYDVKM. The CDR3, as DNA: TGTGCCAGCAGCAGAGCAAATATCGGGGGCTACACCTTC. Its protein product is CASSRANIGGYTF.

Details on this clone: The junction departs from the called germline gene at one end, perhaps through a read error. The chain has TRBV2 and TRBJ2-5, with TRBD1 matching over 7 bases. Germline V gene sequence: CDR1 SNHLY, CDR2 FYNNEI. This CDR3 contains 12 residues. CDR3: CASREDRVLVYF. The CDR3 nucleotides read TGTGCCAGCAGGGAAGACAGGGTCCTGGTGTACTTC.

V and J are TRBV6-6 and TRBJ1-3; D remains unclear. Trimming left V 2 bases short and J 2 bases short, with 10 bases between. The CDR3 spans 15 residues. Germline V CDR1 and CDR2: MNHNY, SVGAGI (reference sequence). CDR3 in amino acids: CASSYPPGTGNTIYF. Here the CDR3 DNA reads TGTGCCAGCAGTTACCCCCCCGGAACTGGAAACACCATATATTTT.

The gene calls are TRBV24-1 and TRBJ2-1; tentatively, D is TRBD2 (6 bases). V lost 0 bases and J lost 3, with 8 bases in between. Germline CDR1 and CDR2: KGHDR and SFDVKD. The CDR3 has 15 amino acids. CDR3: CATSDLTSSYNEQFF. The CDR3 DNA is TGTGCCACCAGTGATTTGACTAGCAGCTACAATGAGCAGTTCTTC.

This chain joins TRBV5-1 and TRBJ2-5; 9 bases align to TRBD2. CDR1 SGHRS and CDR2 YFSETQ come from the germline V gene. After removal of 4 bases from V and 4 bases from J, the junction contained 11 bases not matched to a gene. The CDR3 covers 16 residues. CDR3 nucleotide sequence: TGCGCCAGCAGCCGATTTAGCGGGAGTTTCGGAGAGACCCAGTACTTC. Translated: CASSRFSGSFGETQYF.

The rearrangement uses TRBV19 and TRBJ1-1; no clear D gene. The length of the CDR3 is 14 residues. The V and J ends lost 3 bases and 6 bases respectively, with 14 bases between them. Germline V gives CDR1 LNHDA, CDR2 SQIVND (reference sequence). The CDR3 here is CASSMVTTRSEAFF. CDR3 in DNA: TGTGCCAGTAGTATGGTGACAACCAGGTCTGAAGCTTTCTTT.

This clone was detected only once. The CDR3 region is CASSQEARGLSDTQYF. CDR3 DNA sequence: TGTGCCAGCAGCCAAGAAGCCAGGGGGCTGTCGGATACGCAGTATTTT. The chain uses TRBV4-2 and TRBJ2-3; TRBD1 matches 8 bases. Trimming took 0 bases from V and 6 from J; bases not matched to a gene: 8. CDR1 is LGHNA and CDR2 is YNFKEQ in the germline V gene. The CDR3 has 16 residues.

The J gene is TRBJ2-2, the V gene TRBV10-3, with D possibly matching TRBD2 (7 bases). This CDR3 contains 15 residues. V lost 7 bases and J lost 4, with 16 bases in between. Looked up from germline, CDR1 is ENHRY and CDR2 is SYGVKD. The CDR3 DNA sequence: TGTGCCATCACCTCCGGGGGGCGATCCACCGGGGAGCTGTTTTTT. It translates to CAITSGGRSTGELFF.

V and J are TRBV14 and TRBJ2-2, with TRBD1 as a possible D gene (6 bases). The CDR3 is made up of 17 amino acids. CDR1 is SGHDN and CDR2 is FVKESK in the germline V gene. The ends were cut back, 3 bases at V and 0 bases at J, with 14 bases in the middle. In DNA form, the CDR3 reads TGTGCCAGCAGCCAGCCTACCGGGACACCGAACACCGGGGAGCTGTTTTTT. It translates to CASSQPTGTPNTGELFF.

The rearrangement links TRBV5-4 to TRBJ1-2; D is perhaps TRBD1 (5 bases). Between the trimmed V and J ends, which lost 0 bases and 4 bases, there was a span of 13 bases. The CDR3 has 15 residues. The V gene's germline CDR1 is SGHNT and CDR2 YYREEE (reference sequence). The CDR3 protein is CASSLVGARAYGYTF. CDR3 sequence (DNA): TGTGCCAGCAGCTTGGTTGGGGCGCGGGCCTATGGCTACACCTTC.